This record concerns one T cell receptor beta chain sequence. Original data processing: For nucleated cells, counts were estimated from reference gene primer amplification. Only in-frame clones appear in the TCRdb table, and some are missing; sequencing was by immunoSEQ multiplex PCR. For V, J and clone size, that table is used; D and trimming come from the DNA. This table holds 150,000 or so clones, about 85% found once. The data derive from a study of blood T cell repertoires in COVID-19. Study background: From the United States, Italy and Spain came samples of acute and convalescent COVID-19. PBMCs, B-cell-depleted T cells, or T cells provided the cDNA or gDNA that made up the material.

CDR3 length: 13 residues. Trimming cost V 1 base and J 4 bases, with 5 bases left between them. Germline CDR1 and CDR2: SGHTA and FQGNSA. This sequence was found in a human donor with acute or convalescent COVID-19. The donor label of this sample is uncertain. V usage is TRBV7-2 and J usage is TRBJ1-5; D is unclear. Material: peripheral blood. CDR3 protein: CASSLGLNQPQHF. CDR3 DNA sequence: TGTGCCAGCAGCTTAGGACTAAATCAGCCCCAGCATTTT.